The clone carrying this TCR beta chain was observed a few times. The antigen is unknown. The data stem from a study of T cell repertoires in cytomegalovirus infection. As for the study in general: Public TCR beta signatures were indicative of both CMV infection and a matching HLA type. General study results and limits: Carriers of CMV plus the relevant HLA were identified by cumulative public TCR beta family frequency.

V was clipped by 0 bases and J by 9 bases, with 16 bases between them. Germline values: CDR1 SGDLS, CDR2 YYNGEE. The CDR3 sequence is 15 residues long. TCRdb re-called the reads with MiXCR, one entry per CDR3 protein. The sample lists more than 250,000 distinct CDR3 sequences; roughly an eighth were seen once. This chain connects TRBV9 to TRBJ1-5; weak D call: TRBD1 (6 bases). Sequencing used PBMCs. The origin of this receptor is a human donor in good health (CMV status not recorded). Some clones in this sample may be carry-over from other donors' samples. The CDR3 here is CASSVDAGVNWPQHF. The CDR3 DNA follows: TGTGCCAGCAGCGTAGATGCAGGGGTCAATTGGCCCCAGCATTTT.